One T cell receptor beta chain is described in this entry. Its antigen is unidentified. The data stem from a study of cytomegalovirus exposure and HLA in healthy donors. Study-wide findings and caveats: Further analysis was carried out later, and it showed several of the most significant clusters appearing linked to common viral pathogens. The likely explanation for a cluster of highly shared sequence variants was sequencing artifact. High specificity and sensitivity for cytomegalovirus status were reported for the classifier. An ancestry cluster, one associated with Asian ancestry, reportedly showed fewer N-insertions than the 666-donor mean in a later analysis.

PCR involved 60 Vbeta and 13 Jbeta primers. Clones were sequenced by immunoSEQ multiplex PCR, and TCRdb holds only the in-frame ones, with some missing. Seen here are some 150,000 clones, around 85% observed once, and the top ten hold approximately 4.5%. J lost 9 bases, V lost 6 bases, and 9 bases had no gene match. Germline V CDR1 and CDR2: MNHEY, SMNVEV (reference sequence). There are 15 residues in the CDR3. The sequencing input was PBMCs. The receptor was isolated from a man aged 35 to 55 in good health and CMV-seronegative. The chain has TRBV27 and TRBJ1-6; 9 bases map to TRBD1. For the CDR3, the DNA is TGTGCCAGCAGCGAAGGGGACAGGGCGGTTTCACCCCTCCACTTT. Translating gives CASSEGDRAVSPLHF.